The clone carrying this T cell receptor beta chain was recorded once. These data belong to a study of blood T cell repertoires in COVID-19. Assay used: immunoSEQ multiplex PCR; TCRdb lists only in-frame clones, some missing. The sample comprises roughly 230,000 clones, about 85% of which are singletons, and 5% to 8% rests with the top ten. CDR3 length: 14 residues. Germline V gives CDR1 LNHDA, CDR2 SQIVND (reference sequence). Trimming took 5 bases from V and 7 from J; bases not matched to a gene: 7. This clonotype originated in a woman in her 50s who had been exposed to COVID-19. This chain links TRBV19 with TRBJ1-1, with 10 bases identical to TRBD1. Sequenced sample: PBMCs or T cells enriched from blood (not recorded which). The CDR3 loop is CASSSAGTGDEAFF. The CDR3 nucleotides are TGTGCCAGTAGTTCCGCCGGGACAGGGGATGAAGCTTTCTTT.